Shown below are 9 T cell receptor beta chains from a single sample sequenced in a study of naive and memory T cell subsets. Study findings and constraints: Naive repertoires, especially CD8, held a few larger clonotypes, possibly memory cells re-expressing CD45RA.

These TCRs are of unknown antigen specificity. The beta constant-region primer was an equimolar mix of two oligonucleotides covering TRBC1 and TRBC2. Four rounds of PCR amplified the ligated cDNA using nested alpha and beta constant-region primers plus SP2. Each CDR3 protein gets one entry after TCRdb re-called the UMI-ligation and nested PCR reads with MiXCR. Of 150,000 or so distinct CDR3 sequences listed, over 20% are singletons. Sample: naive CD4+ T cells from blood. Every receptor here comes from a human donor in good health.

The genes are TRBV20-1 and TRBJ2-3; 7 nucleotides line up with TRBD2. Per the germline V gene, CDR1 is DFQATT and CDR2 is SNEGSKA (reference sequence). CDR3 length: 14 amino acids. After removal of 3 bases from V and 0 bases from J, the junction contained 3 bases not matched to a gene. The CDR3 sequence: CSARGGSSTDTQYF. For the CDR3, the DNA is TGCAGTGCTAGGGGAGGGTCCAGCACAGATACGCAGTATTTT.

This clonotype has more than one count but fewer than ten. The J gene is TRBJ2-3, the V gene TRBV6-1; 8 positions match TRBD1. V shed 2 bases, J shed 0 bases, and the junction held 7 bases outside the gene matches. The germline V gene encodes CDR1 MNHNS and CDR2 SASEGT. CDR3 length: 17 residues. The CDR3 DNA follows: TGTGCCAGCAGTGAAAAACAGGGGGTTAGGAGCACAGATACGCAGTATTTT. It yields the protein CASSEKQGVRSTDTQYF.

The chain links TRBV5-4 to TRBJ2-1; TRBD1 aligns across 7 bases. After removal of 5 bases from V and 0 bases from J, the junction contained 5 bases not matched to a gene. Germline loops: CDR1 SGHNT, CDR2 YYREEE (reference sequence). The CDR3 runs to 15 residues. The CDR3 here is CASSQGQDSYNEQFF. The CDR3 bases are TGTGCCAGCAGTCAAGGACAGGACTCCTACAATGAGCAGTTCTTC. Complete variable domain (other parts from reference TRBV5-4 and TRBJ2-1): ETGVTQSPTHLIKTRGQQVTLRCSSQSGHNTVSWYQQALGQGPQFIFQYYREEENGRGNFPPRFSGLQFPNYSSELNVNALELDDSALYLCASSQGQDSYNEQFFGPGTRLTVL.

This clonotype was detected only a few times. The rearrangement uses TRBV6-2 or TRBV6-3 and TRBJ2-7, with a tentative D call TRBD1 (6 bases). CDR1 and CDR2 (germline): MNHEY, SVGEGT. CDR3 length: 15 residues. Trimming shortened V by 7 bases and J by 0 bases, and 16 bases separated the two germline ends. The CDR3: CASTPTGRPSYEQYF. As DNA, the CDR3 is TGTGCCAGCACCCCGACAGGTCGGCCCTCCTACGAGCAGTACTTC.

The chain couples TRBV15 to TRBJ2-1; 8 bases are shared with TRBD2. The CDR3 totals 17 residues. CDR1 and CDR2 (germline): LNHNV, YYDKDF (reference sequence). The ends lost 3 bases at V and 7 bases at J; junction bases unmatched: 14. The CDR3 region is CATSSDIGSGSSNEQFF. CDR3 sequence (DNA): TGTGCCACCAGCAGCGATATTGGCAGCGGGAGTTCAAATGAGCAGTTCTTC.

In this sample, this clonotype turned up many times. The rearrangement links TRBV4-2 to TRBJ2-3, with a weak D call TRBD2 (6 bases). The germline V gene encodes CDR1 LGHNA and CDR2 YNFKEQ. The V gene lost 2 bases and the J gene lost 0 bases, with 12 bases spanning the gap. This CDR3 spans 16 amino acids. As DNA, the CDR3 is TGTGCCAGCAGCCAACTAGGGACTGCTAGCACAGATACGCAGTATTTT. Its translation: CASSQLGTASTDTQYF.

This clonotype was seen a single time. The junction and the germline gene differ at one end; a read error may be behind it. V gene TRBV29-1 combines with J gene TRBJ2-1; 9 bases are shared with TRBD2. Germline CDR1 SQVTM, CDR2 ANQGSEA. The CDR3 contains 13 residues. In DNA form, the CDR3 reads TGCAGCGTTGAGACTAGCGGCTACAGTGAGCAGTTCTTC. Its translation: CSVETSGYSEQFF.

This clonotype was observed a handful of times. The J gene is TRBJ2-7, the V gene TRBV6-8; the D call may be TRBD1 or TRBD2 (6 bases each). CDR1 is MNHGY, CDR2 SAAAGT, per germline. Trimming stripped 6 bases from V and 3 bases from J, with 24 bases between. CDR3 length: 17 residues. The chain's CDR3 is CASSYRSSGGGIYEQYF. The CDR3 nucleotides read TGTGCCAGCAGCTACCGCAGCTCCGGAGGGGGGATCTACGAGCAGTACTTC.

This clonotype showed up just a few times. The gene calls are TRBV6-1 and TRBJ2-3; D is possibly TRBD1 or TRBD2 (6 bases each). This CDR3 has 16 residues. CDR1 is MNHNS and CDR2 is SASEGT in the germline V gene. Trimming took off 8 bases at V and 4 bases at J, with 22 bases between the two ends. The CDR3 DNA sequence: TGTGCCAGCTATAGAGTCGGGGGCAGTCGTCCAGATACGCAGTATTTT. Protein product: CASYRVGGSRPDTQYF.